Listed below are T cell receptor beta chains from one sample, sequenced in a study of blood T cell repertoires in COVID-19. Assay used: immunoSEQ multiplex PCR; TCRdb lists only in-frame clones, some missing. Of more than 200,000 clones listed, less than 90% are singletons. Input material: peripheral blood. All receptors come from a man aged 25-45 years with active or convalescent COVID-19. Each CDR3 is given without its conserved first and last residue. Each record gives: V gene, J gene, CDR3 protein.

>TRBV7-8|TRBJ1-5
ASSGSGSGGGRQPQH
>TRBV11-2|TRBJ2-6
ASSLDLVGLVSGANVLT
>TRBV7-9|TRBJ1-2
ASSLSGTPNYGYT
>TRBV28|TRBJ1-2
ASMAGAGGYT
>TRBV6-5|TRBJ2-1
ASSYSAVSSYNEQF
>TRBV4-1|TRBJ1-2
ASSQWQGSNYGYT
>TRBV27|TRBJ1-5
ASSSNRQGYNQPQH
>TRBV3-1/TRBV3-2|TRBJ2-2
ASSQAGTGNTGELF
>TRBV5-1|TRBJ2-1
ASSLTGTSDNEQF
>TRBV27|TRBJ2-1
ASSFARGAYNEQF
>TRBV15|TRBJ1-2
ATSRDPGRGVGGYT
>TRBV30|TRBJ1-4
AFDRDRVNEKLF
>TRBV18|TRBJ1-1
ASSPGQTNTEAF
>TRBV2|TRBJ1-4
ASRTTGGEDEKLF
>TRBV27|TRBJ2-5
ASSPRSGVWETQY
>TRBV11-2|TRBJ2-2
ASSFGLAGAVTGELF
>TRBV7-2|TRBJ2-1
ASLAGGPYNEQF
>TRBV7-8|TRBJ1-5
ASSSTWAEQPQH
>TRBV10-1|TRBJ1-3
ASSERPGNTIY
>TRBV27|TRBJ2-1
ASSAYGVTEQF
>TRBV3-1/TRBV3-2|TRBJ1-6
ASSHGSGYNSPLH
>TRBV29-1|TRBJ1-3
SATEGALGNTIY